What follows describes a single T cell receptor beta chain. Its specific antigen is unknown. Qualities for individual bases were not recorded, and no much larger clone is one base off. V ends up 6 bases short and J 5 bases short, with an unmatched junction base count of 6. CDR1 and CDR2 (SGHRS, YFSETQ) derive from the germline V gene. The CDR3 runs 13 amino acids, cysteine and phenylalanine included. Kept here is only the CDR3 DNA, which spans 39 bases and is read in frame from base 1. The donors were under 40 Caucasian individuals from Russia, aged roughly 6 to 100 years, who were systemically healthy. Approximately 10 milliliters of peripheral blood were collected from each donor into EDTA-treated Vacutainer tubes. Ficoll-Paque density-gradient centrifugation was used to isolate PBMCs, with at least 7 million per sample. Total RNA was extracted from PBMCs with Trizol reagent, with at least 6 micrograms obtained per sample. Naive CD45RAhigh/CD27high T cell percentages were measured by flow cytometry on a PBMC aliquot from every donor.

The sample comes from a study of blood T cells in healthy people across ages (dated by TCRdb to 2013 to 2016). At the level of the whole study: In model experiments, template switching captured roughly one uniquely barcoded TCR beta cDNA molecule for every two T cells. Four age groups were formed from the donors: young (average about 15 years), middle-aged (around 37), aged (about 62) and long-lived (more than 75). Using the same blood draw, the study looked at two additional independent replicas of 1 million unique cDNA reads for two donors, one aged 18 to 29 and the other aged 80 or older. Age-related changes in TCR beta repertoire diversity were measured in the study by deep sequencing normalized with unique cDNA molecular identifiers.

Overall study results and their limits: A strong correlation was found between observed TCR beta diversity and the percentage of naive T cells measured by flow cytometry. Because profiling used bulk unsorted PBMCs, naive and antigen-experienced compartments could not be compared conclusively. Estimates of total diversity based on one million sequenced T cells were regarded as lower bounds and as underestimates. Compared with the aged group, more naive CD4+ T cells, fewer expanded clones and increased TCR diversity were shown by the long-lived group, suggesting age selection. Observed TCR beta diversity per million T cells fell roughly linearly with age, and a significant reduction was already apparent by age roughly 40. Donor CMV infection status was unknown, potentially confounding age-related changes in expanded clonotypes.

Receptors were amplified or captured by 5' RACE. The instrument was an Illumina HiSeq 2500. The second PCR ran for roughly 7 to 11 cycles and used a J-beta primer mix along with a sample-barcoded 5' primer. A template-switch 5' adaptor carrying 12 random nucleotides introduced a unique molecular identifier onto each TCR beta cDNA molecule. Each sample yielded at least 3 million CDR3-containing paired-end reads. All of the RNA was converted into first-strand cDNA using the Mint cDNA synthesis kit, with a TRBC-specific oligonucleotide serving as the primer. All cDNA was treated with uracil-DNA glycosylase and then went through a first 18-cycle PCR with the universal primers M1SS and BC2_uni_R. For the original study's pipeline: For normalization, 1 million high-quality reads were randomly selected from each sample, with every read carrying a distinct molecular identifier. Reads with shared molecular identifiers were discarded instead of being binned into consensus sequences. MiTCR, set to a Q25 quality threshold and the strictest error-elimination algorithm, was used for CDR3 identification, clonotype clustering and error correction. A nonparametric unseen species model with Euler transformation was used to estimate a lower bound on total TCR beta diversity. The public reads were reanalyzed by TCRdb: fastp trimming at Q25, MiXCR alignment, in-frame beta chains only. For every CDR3 protein sequence, its rows merge into one entry that carries the most common genes and DNA. These V and J calls derive from TCRdb rather than the authors' analysis. The sample table lists 760,000 or so distinct CDR3 sequences, around 25% of them with a count of one. In total, the top ten clones hold 9.4% of the sample.

This same sample was also part of a study on T cells of mothers and their children. Reported in the second study: Nine systemically healthy Caucasian individuals served as donors, namely three mothers together with their six children. cDNA synthesis consumed the entire amount of extracted RNA, loaded at approximately 1.6 ug RNA in each 15 ul reaction. In the second PCR, the M1S primer added sample barcodes and 2-4 random nucleotides. Each mother yielded over 8 million TCR beta CDR3 reads and each child roughly 3 million reads. In both related and unrelated pairs, thymic selection shapes the output of TCR recombination in a similar way, with inherited differences having only a minor effect. Normalized repertoire overlap was always found to be slightly, but never significantly, higher in related mother-child pairs than in unrelated mother-child pairs. No persistent microchimeric T cell clones were found, with a detection sensitivity of 75 to 100 clones per million clonotypes. To look for features that set related mother-child pairs apart from unrelated individuals, the researchers ran deep NGS to compare the TCR beta repertoires of mothers and children. On average, the children were approximately 11 +/- 4 years old, while the mothers were roughly 36 +/- 4 years old. Libraries were sequenced on Illumina HiSeq 2000 with 100+100 nt paired-end reads after adapter ligation with NEBNext reagents. To avoid cross-contamination, the mother libraries and the child libraries were prepared a month apart and sequenced in separate runs. Between roughly 500,000 and 2,300,000 distinct TCR beta clonotypes were identified per donor. Naive TCR beta clonotypes were estimated from low-frequency clonotypes matched to each donor's FACS-determined naive share, without sorting.

Recombination joined TRBV5-1 with TRBJ2-5; the central 8 bases match TRBD2. The sequencing sample was made of blood. The clonotype was recovered from a boy younger than 18 in good health. The CDR3: CASTGVAGETQYF. The DNA reads as follows: TGCGCCAGCACTGGAGTAGCGGGGGAGACCCAGTACTTC.